The rows below give T cell receptor beta chains drawn from one sample of a study of cytomegalovirus exposure and HLA in healthy donors. Only in-frame clones appear in the TCRdb table, and some are missing; sequencing was by immunoSEQ multiplex PCR. The sample lists a few hundred thousand clones; 65% to 85% were seen once. Sequences were obtained from PBMCs. The receptors stem from a man aged 25-45 years in good health and CMV-seronegative. Each CDR3 is given with its conserved first and last residue. D genes are given only for firm matches. Only some rows state a clone size, as once, few, many or a class for expanded clones.

j_gene | abundance | v_gene | d_gene | CDR3nt | CDR3aa
TRBJ2-2 | . | TRBV7-8 | TRBD2 | TGTGCCAGCAGCTTCTCCGGGAGGGGCGGGGAGCTGTTTTTT | CASSFSGRGGELFF
TRBJ1-6 | . | TRBV5-5 | . | TGTGCCAGCAGCCCGGGACACGGGCATTCACCCCTCCACTTT | CASSPGHGHSPLHF
TRBJ2-5 | . | TRBV28 | TRBD2 | TGTGCCAGCTATAGCGGGGGCGCTTACCAAGAGACCCAGTACTTC | CASYSGGAYQETQYF
TRBJ2-2 | . | TRBV28 | TRBD2 | TGTGCCAGCAGCCGGGGGGGAACGGGCGGGGAGCTGTTTTTT | CASSRGGTGGELFF
TRBJ1-6 | . | TRBV28 | . | TGTGCCAGCAGTCTCCCCATTTTGGCAGGGAGGAATTCACCCCTCCACTTT | CASSLPILAGRNSPLHF
TRBJ2-2 | . | TRBV9 | . | TGTGCCAGCAGCGTGACTTGGACCGGGGAGCTGTTTTTT | CASSVTWTGELFF
TRBJ1-4 | . | TRBV5-5 | TRBD1 | TGTGCCAGCAGCTCAGCCGGGACAGGGTATGAAAAACTGTTTTTT | CASSSAGTGYEKLFF
TRBJ1-1 | . | TRBV18 | . | TGTGCCAGCTCACCACGGTCCCCACAGAACACTGAAGCTTTCTTT | CASSPRSPQNTEAFF
TRBJ2-7 | . | TRBV6-1 | TRBD1 | TGTGCCACCAAATCCGACAGGGTGTCCTACGAGCAGTACTTC | CATKSDRVSYEQYF
TRBJ1-5 | . | TRBV19 | TRBD1 | TGTGCCAGTAGTAGCCAAGACAGGGGTTCTCAGCCCCAGCATTTT | CASSSQDRGSQPQHF
TRBJ1-5 | . | TRBV4-2 | . | TGTGCCAGCAGCCAAGCCCGGGGGATCAATCAGCCCCAGCATTTT | CASSQARGINQPQHF
TRBJ2-6 | . | TRBV5-6 | TRBD1 | TGTGCCAGCAGTTCCGACAGGGGGACCACTGGGGCCAGCGTCCTGACTTTC | CASSSDRGTTGASVLTF
TRBJ2-3 | . | TRBV6-1 | TRBD1 | TGTGCCAGCAGGACAGGGGGGAGCACAGATACGCAGTATTTT | CASRTGGSTDTQYF
TRBJ1-5 | few | TRBV2 | . | TGTGCCAGCAGTCCGGACAGTGGCAATCAGCCCCAGCATTTT | CASSPDSGNQPQHF
TRBJ1-2 | . | TRBV5-6 | . | TGTGCCAGCAGCCTAGGCAGGGGCAACTATGGCTACACCTTC | CASSLGRGNYGYTF
TRBJ1-5 | . | TRBV6-1 | . | TGTGCCAGCAGTGAGGCAGGGGTGGATCAGCCCCAGCATTTT | CASSEAGVDQPQHF
TRBJ2-5 | . | TRBV5-4 | . | TGTGCCAGCAGCTTGGGGATGAGGGATGATCAAGAGACCCAGTACTTC | CASSLGMRDDQETQYF
TRBJ1-5 | . | TRBV7-8 | TRBD1 | TGTGCCAGCAGCTCCAAGGACAGGCTCCAGCATTTT | CASSSKDRLQHF
TRBJ1-1 | once | TRBV7-9 | . | TGTGCCAGCAGCTCAAACACTGAAGCTTTCTTT | CASSSNTEAFF
TRBJ1-2 | . | TRBV13 | . | TGTGCCAGCAGCTTAGATTTCGGGGGGATCTATGGCTACACCTTC | CASSLDFGGIYGYTF
TRBJ1-5 | . | TRBV5-6 | . | TGTGCCAGCAGCCCAAGCGGGGGCGCGAGCAATCAGCCCCAGCATTTT | CASSPSGGASNQPQHF
TRBJ2-7 | . | TRBV28 | TRBD1 | TGTGCCAGCAGTTTAGCGGACAGGGACGAGCAGTACTTC | CASSLADRDEQYF
TRBJ2-1 | . | TRBV28 | TRBD2 | TGTGCCGCACGCGGGGGGGCCTCCTACAATGAGCAGTTCTTC | CAARGGASYNEQFF
TRBJ1-1 | few | TRBV6-6 | TRBD1 | TGTGCCAGCAGTCCCGGACAGGGTGAAGCTTTCTTT | CASSPGQGEAFF
TRBJ1-2 | . | TRBV28 | . | TGTGCCAGCAGCCCTCCTTTGAGGGATAACTATGGCTACACCTTC | CASSPPLRDNYGYTF
TRBJ2-3 | . | TRBV11-1 | . | TGTGCCAGCAGCTTAGGCTCGGGCACAGATACGCAGTATTTT | CASSLGSGTDTQYF
TRBJ1-4 | . | TRBV10-3 | . | TGTGCCATCAGCTCGGACTATCTTAATGAAAAACTGTTTTTT | CAISSDYLNEKLFF
TRBJ2-2 | once | TRBV5-1 | TRBD2 | TGCGCCAGCAGCTTCCTAGCGGGGGACTACACCGGGGAGCTGTTTTTT | CASSFLAGDYTGELFF
TRBJ2-7 | . | TRBV6-5 | TRBD1 | TGTGCCAGCACTCTACACAGGGGGCCCTCCTACGAGCAGTACTTC | CASTLHRGPSYEQYF
TRBJ2-3 | few | TRBV19 | . | TGTGCCAGTAGTCCCACACCCGGCACAGATACGCAGTATTTT | CASSPTPGTDTQYF
TRBJ1-5 | . | TRBV6-6 | . | TGTGCCAGCAGTTTGAGTGCCAATCAGCCCCAGCATTTT | CASSLSANQPQHF
TRBJ2-7 | . | TRBV29-1 | TRBD1 | TGCAGCGTCACAACGACAGGGGTATACGAGCAGTACTTC | CSVTTTGVYEQYF
TRBJ2-7 | . | TRBV29-1 | TRBD1 | TGCAGCGTTTCCCGAATCCGGGACAGTCCCTACGAGCAGTACTTC | CSVSRIRDSPYEQYF
TRBJ2-5 | . | TRBV9 | TRBD2 | TGTGCCAGCAGCCCAGCTAGCGGGGGGCAAGAGACCCAGTACTTC | CASSPASGGQETQYF
TRBJ2-1 | . | TRBV19 | TRBD2 | TGTGCCAGTAGCGGGGGGGCCAGGGGAGGTAGGAATGAGCAGTTCTTC | CASSGGARGGRNEQFF
TRBJ2-7 | . | TRBV2 | . | TGTGCCAGCAGTCCTGACATACAGGCCTACGAGCAGTACTTC | CASSPDIQAYEQYF
TRBJ1-2 | . | TRBV19 | TRBD1 | TGTGCCAGTAGTATGCAAAAACAGGGGGTTCATGGCTACACCTTC | CASSMQKQGVHGYTF
TRBJ2-1 | few | TRBV4-2 | TRBD2 | TGTGCCAGCAGCCAAGATAGAGCGGGGGGCTTTTACAATGAGCAGTTCTTC | CASSQDRAGGFYNEQFF
TRBJ2-3 | . | TRBV4-1 | TRBD1 | TGCGCCAGCAGCCAATGCAGGGGGATCCATACGCAGTATTTT | CASSQCRGIHTQYF
TRBJ1-1 | . | TRBV4-3 | TRBD1 | TGCGCCAGCAGCCAAGTTCGGGGACAGGGAGGATTTGTGGCTTTCTTT | CASSQVRGQGGFVAFF
TRBJ2-5 | . | TRBV5-4 | TRBD2 | TGTGCCAGCAGCCCGACTAGCGGGGGGGCCACAGAGACCCAGTACTTC | CASSPTSGGATETQYF